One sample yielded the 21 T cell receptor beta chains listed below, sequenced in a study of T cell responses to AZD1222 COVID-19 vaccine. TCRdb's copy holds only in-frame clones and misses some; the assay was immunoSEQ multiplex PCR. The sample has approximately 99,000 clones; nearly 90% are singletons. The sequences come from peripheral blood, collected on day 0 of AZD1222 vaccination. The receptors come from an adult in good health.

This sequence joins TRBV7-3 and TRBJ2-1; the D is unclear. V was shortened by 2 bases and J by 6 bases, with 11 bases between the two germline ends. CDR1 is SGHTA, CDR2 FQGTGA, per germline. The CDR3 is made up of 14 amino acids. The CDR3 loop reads CASSLDAISNEQFF. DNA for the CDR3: TGTGCCAGCAGCTTAGATGCGATTTCCAATGAGCAGTTCTTC. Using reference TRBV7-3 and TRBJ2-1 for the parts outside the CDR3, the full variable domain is GAGVSQTPSNKVTEKGKYVELRCDPISGHTALYWYRQSLGQGPEFLIYFQGTGAADDSGLPNDRFFAVRPEGSVSTLKIQRTERGDSAVYLCASSLDAISNEQFFGPGTRLTVL.

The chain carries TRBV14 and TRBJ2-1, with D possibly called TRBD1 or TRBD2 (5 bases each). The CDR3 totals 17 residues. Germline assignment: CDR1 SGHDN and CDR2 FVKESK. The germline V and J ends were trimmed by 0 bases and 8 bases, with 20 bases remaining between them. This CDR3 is CASSQDLRWGEGHEQFF. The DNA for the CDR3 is TGTGCCAGCAGCCAAGATCTAAGGTGGGGAGAGGGGCATGAGCAGTTCTTC.

The CDR3 loop reads CASSQLSSGNTIYF. The CDR3 DNA reads TGTGCCAGCAGCCAGTTAAGCTCTGGAAACACCATATATTTT. The chain couples TRBV11-2 to TRBJ1-3; D remains unclear. The CDR3 length is 14 residues. From germline, CDR1 is SGHAT and CDR2 FQNNGV. Deletions cut 5 bases from V and 0 bases from J, with 8 bases between.

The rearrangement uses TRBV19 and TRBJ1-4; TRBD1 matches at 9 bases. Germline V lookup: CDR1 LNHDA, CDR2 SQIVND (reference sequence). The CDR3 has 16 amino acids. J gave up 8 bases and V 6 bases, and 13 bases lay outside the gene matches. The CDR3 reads CASSPPPGTGLEKLFF. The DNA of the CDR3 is TGTGCCAGTAGCCCCCCTCCGGGGACAGGGCTAGAAAAACTGTTTTTT.

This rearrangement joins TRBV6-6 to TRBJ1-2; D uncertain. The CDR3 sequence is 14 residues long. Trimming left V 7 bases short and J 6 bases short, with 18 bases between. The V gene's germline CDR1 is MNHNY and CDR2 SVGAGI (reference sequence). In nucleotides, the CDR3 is TGTGCCAGCACTCGACTGCAACTCGGAGATGGCTACACCTTC. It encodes CASTRLQLGDGYTF.

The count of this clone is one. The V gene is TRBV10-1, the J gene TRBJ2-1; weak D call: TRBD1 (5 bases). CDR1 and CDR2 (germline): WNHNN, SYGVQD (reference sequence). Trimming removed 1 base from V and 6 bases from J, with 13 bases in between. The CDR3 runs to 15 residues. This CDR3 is CASSECQGGINEQFF. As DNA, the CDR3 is TGCGCCAGCAGTGAGTGTCAGGGTGGGATCAATGAGCAGTTCTTC.

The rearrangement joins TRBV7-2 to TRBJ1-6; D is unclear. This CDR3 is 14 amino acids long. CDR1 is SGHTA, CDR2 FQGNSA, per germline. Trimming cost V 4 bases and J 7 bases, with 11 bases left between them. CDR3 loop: CASSSGNRNSPLHF. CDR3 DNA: TGTGCCAGCAGCTCGGGGAATCGGAATTCACCCCTCCACTTT. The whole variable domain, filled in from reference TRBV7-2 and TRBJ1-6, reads GAGVSQSPSNKVTEKGKDVELRCDPISGHTALYWYRQSLGQGLEFLIYFQGNSAPDKSGLPSDRFSAERTGGSVSTLTIQRTQQEDSAVYLCASSSGNRNSPLHFGNGTRLTVT.

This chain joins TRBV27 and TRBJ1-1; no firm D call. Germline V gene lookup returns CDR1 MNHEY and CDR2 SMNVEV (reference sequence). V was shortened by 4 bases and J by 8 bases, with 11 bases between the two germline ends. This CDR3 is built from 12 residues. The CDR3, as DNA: TGTGCCAGCAGTTCCACGGCGGGGGAAGCTTTCTTT. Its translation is CASSSTAGEAFF.

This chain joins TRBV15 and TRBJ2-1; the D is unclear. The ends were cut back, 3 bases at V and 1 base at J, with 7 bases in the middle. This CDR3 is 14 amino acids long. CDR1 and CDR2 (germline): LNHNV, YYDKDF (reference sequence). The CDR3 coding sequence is TGTGCCACCAGCAGGACGACATCCTACAATGAGCAGTTCTTC. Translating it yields CATSRTTSYNEQFF.

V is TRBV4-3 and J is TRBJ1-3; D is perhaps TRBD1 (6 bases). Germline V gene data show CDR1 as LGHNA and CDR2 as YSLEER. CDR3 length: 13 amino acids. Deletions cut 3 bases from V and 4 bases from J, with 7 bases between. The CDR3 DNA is TGCGCCAGCAGCCAGGGACACGGAAACACCATATATTTT. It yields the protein CASSQGHGNTIYF.

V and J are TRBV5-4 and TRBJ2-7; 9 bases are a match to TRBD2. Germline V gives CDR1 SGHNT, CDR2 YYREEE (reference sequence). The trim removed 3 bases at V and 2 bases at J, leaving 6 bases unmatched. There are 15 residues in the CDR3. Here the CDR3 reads CASSWGGGAPYEQYF. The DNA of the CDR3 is TGTGCCAGCAGCTGGGGCGGGGGGGCCCCCTACGAGCAGTACTTC. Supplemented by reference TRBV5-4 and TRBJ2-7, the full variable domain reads ETGVTQSPTHLIKTRGQQVTLRCSSQSGHNTVSWYQQALGQGPQFIFQYYREEENGRGNFPPRFSGLQFPNYSSELNVNALELDDSALYLCASSWGGGAPYEQYFGPGTRLTVT.

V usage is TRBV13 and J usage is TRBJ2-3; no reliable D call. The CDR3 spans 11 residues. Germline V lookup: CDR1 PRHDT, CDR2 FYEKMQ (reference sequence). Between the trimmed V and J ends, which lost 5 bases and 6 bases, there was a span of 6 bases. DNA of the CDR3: TGTGCCAGCAGCGTGCAGGATACGCAGTATTTT. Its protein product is CASSVQDTQYF.

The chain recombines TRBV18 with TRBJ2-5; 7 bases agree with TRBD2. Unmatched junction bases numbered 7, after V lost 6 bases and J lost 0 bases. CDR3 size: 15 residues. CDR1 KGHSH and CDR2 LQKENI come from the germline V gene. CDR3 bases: TGTGCCAGCTCCGAAGCGGGGCGGTACCAAGAGACCCAGTACTTC. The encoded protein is CASSEAGRYQETQYF.

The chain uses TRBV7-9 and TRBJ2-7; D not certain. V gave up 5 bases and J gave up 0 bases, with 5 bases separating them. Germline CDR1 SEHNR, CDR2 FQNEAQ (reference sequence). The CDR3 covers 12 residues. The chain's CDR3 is CASSPGSYEQYF. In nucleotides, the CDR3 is TGTGCCAGCAGCCCCGGCTCCTACGAGCAGTACTTC.

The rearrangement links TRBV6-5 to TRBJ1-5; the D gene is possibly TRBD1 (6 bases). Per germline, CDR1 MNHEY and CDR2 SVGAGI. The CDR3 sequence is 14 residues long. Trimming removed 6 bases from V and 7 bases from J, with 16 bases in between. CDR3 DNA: TGTGCCAGCAGACCCCAGGGGATTAGCCAGCCCCAGCATTTT. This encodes CASRPQGISQPQHF.

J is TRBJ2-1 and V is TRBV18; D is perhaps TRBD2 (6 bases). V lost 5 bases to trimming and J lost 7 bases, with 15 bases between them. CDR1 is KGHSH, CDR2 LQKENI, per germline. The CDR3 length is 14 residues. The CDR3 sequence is CASSDLAGRNEQFF. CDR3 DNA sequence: TGTGCCAGCTCAGATCTGGCAGGGAGGAATGAGCAGTTCTTC.

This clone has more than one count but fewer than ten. DNA of the CDR3: TGTGCCAGCAGTGAACGTTCCGTAAGGACACGGGCCGAGCAGTACTTC. Amino acid sequence: CASSERSVRTRAEQYF. The chain couples TRBV2 to TRBJ2-7; D might be TRBD1 (5 bases). Trimming took off 2 bases at V and 6 bases at J, with 20 bases between the two ends. The germline CDR1 and CDR2 sequences are SNHLY and FYNNEI. The CDR3 length is 16 residues.

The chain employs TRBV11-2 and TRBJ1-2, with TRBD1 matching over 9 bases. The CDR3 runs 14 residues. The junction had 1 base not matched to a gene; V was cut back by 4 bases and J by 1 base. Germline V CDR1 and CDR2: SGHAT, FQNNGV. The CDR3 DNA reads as TGTGCCAGCAGCTCGGGACAGGGTAACTATGGCTACACCTTC. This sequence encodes CASSSGQGNYGYTF. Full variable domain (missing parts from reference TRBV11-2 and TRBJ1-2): EAGVAQSPRYKIIEKRQSVAFWCNPISGHATLYWYQQILGQGPKLLIQFQNNGVVDDSQLPKDRFSAERLKGVDSTLKIQPAKLEDSAVYLCASSSGQGNYGYTFGSGTRLTVV.

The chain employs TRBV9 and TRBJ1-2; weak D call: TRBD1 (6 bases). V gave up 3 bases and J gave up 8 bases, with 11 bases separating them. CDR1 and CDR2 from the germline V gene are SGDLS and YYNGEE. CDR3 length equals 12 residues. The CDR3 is CASSGGANGYTF. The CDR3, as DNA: TGTGCCAGCAGCGGGGGGGCTAACGGCTACACCTTC.

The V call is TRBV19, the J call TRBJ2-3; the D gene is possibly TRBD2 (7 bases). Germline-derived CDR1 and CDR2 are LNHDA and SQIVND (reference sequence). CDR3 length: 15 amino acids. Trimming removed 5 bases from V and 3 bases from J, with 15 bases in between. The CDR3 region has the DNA TGTGCCAGTAGTCGGGCAGGGGAGGGGACAGATACGCAGTATTTT. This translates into CASSRAGEGTDTQYF.

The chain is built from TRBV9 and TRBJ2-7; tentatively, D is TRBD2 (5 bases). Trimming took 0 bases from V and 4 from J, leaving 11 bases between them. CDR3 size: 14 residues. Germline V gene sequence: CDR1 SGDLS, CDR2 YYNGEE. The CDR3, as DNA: TGTGCCAGCAGCGTAGCTACTAGTTCGTACGAGCAGTACTTC. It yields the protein CASSVATSSYEQYF.